A single T cell receptor (beta chain) is shown here with its context. This sample is drawn from a study of Ad26.COV2.S vaccination and SARS-CoV-2 variants. Treatment specified: about 20 received Ad26.COV2.S at low or high dose, single or two shots; about 5 received placebo; per-sample allocation not given. Collection of the samples took place on day 63 after the first injection of vaccine or placebo. Repertoires were generated with immunoSEQ multiplex PCR, while TCRdb's copy carries only in-frame clones and drops some. This repertoire shows roughly 510,000 clones, 87% found once; its top ten account for roughly 13%. The junction had 14 bases not matched to a gene; V was cut back by 4 bases and J by 11 bases. The CDR3 spans 16 residues. Germline V gene sequence: CDR1 MNHEY, CDR2 SVGAGI.

The chain combines TRBV6-5 with TRBJ2-2; the match to TRBD2 covers 9 bases. Sequenced here: peripheral blood, sampled in a trial of Ad26.COV2.S vaccine versus placebo. The clonotype originates from a person aged 18-65 years who received the Ad26.COV2.S COVID-19 vaccine or a placebo. CDR3 residues: CASSSPSIAGEGELFF. Written as DNA, the CDR3 is TGTGCCAGCAGTTCCCCCTCCATAGCGGGAGAGGGAGAGCTGTTTTTT.